The clone carrying this TCR beta chain was recorded at least ten times. The antigen remains undetermined. The data were obtained in a study of identical twins. Points from the study as a whole: Partly confounded zero-insertion analyses could result from invariant MAIT and iNKT cells. Fewer insertions marked abundant cord blood beta clonotypes; young adult naive trended weakly, memory not at all.

Unique molecular identifiers were in the cDNA, with template-switch universal primer binding. MiXCR was run by TCRdb on the 5' RACE reads, yielding one entry per CDR3 protein. The sample shows more than 200,000 distinct CDR3 sequences, about an eighth of them seen only once. This CDR3 comprises 14 residues. Trimming removed 6 bases from V and 0 bases from J, with 11 bases in between. Per germline, CDR1 MNHNS and CDR2 SASEGT. V is TRBV6-1 and J is TRBJ1-1; D is possibly TRBD1 (6 bases). This receptor was obtained from a woman younger than 30 in good health. Sequencing was done on a sample of memory (CD45RO+) T cells sorted from blood. CDR3 coding DNA: TGTGCCAGCAGGGCAGGGGAAGTGAACACTGAAGCTTTCTTT. Its protein is CASRAGEVNTEAFF.